The 13 T cell receptor beta chains reported below all come from one sample, sequenced in a study of beta chain features in type 1 diabetes. General study findings and limits: Significant though moderate, a shortening of TCRB CDR3s appeared in all four CD4+ subsets of Type 1 diabetes patients.

The antigens of these receptors remain unknown. Sequencing targeted expressed TCRB transcripts, as all isolated RNA had been reverse transcribed. The assay was immunoSEQ multiplex PCR, and TCRdb's table has in-frame clones only and misses some. Counted here are approximately 250,000 clones, roughly 25% occurring once; the ten biggest clones make up roughly 0.013%. Sequencing was carried out using naive CD4+ T cells from blood. The receptors come from a woman aged 25 to 39 with type 1 diabetes.

The chain carries TRBV4-2 and TRBJ2-7; TRBD2 aligns across 9 bases. J lost 5 bases, V lost 0 bases, and 5 bases had no gene match. There are 15 residues in the CDR3. The germline gives CDR1 LGHNA, CDR2 YNFKEQ. The CDR3 DNA reads as TGTGCCAGCAGCCAAGAGCGGACTAGCGTCCACGAGCAGTACTTC. Protein: CASSQERTSVHEQYF.

This sequence joins TRBV5-1 and TRBJ1-4; TRBD1 aligns across 10 bases. The CDR3 extends over 16 amino acids. Germline CDR1 and CDR2: SGHRS and YFSETQ. V was clipped by 3 bases and J by 3 bases; unmatched bases: 5. The CDR3 nucleotides read TGCGCCAGCAGCTCCGGGACAGGGGAGGCTAATGAAAAACTGTTTTTT. This gives the protein CASSSGTGEANEKLFF.

The genes are TRBV30 and TRBJ2-6; D uncertain. Per germline, CDR1 GTSNPN and CDR2 SVGIG (reference sequence). The CDR3 has 16 amino acids. The germline V and J ends were trimmed by 0 bases and 1 base, with 10 bases remaining between them. In nucleotides, the CDR3 is TGTGCCTGGAGTGTACTTGATTTTTCTGGGGCCAACGTCCTGACTTTC. This codes for CAWSVLDFSGANVLTF.

This clone was seen a few times. V gene TRBV5-1 combines with J gene TRBJ1-2; TRBD1 matches 8 bases. V gave up 2 bases and J gave up 5 bases; unmatched junction bases: 8. The CDR3 has 15 residues. From germline, CDR1 is SGHRS and CDR2 YFSETQ. The CDR3 spells CASSFGPGQAYGYTF. The CDR3 DNA reads as TGCGCCAGCAGCTTCGGACCGGGACAGGCGTATGGCTACACCTTC.

The rearrangement links TRBV6-5 to TRBJ2-7; 12 bases fit TRBD2. This CDR3 contains 13 residues. In germline, CDR1 is MNHEY, CDR2 SVGAGI. J lost 2 bases, V lost 8 bases, and 1 base had no gene match. The CDR3: CASRLAGAYEQYF. DNA of the CDR3: TGTGCCAGCCGACTAGCGGGAGCCTACGAGCAGTACTTC.

The gene calls are TRBV19 and TRBJ2-1; 11 positions match TRBD2. The CDR3 consists of 15 residues. V dropped 10 bases and J dropped 7; count of bases not matched to a gene: 12. From germline, CDR1 is LNHDA and CDR2 SQIVND (reference sequence). The CDR3 DNA reads as TGTGCCACCTCAACAGGGGCTAGCGGGAGGAATGAGCAGTTCTTC. Encoded protein: CATSTGASGRNEQFF.

J is TRBJ2-4 and V is TRBV11-3; D unclear. Trimming removed 7 bases from V and 7 bases from J, with 17 bases in between. Per germline, CDR1 SGHNT and CDR2 YENEEA. The CDR3 extends over 14 amino acids. This CDR3 reads CASTSYSFGNIQYF. The CDR3 coding sequence is TGTGCCAGCACTTCCTACTCCTTCGGGAACATTCAGTACTTC.

V gene TRBV7-6 combines with J gene TRBJ2-7; a weak D match, TRBD1 (6 bases). CDR3 length equals 14 residues. Trimming removed 5 bases at V and 0 bases at J, with 11 bases between. Germline CDR1 reads SGHVS; CDR2 reads FNYEAQ. The CDR3 region is CASSLNRVSYEQYF. In DNA form, the CDR3 reads TGTGCCAGCAGCCTTAACAGGGTCTCCTACGAGCAGTACTTC.

The chain is built from TRBV15 and TRBJ1-2; D ambiguous. V lost 0 bases and J lost 2, with 7 bases in between. In germline, CDR1 is LNHNV, CDR2 YYDKDF (reference sequence). CDR3 length: 14 amino acids. As DNA, the CDR3 is TGTGCCACCAGCAGAGATCCCGGGAACTATGGCTACACCTTC. As protein: CATSRDPGNYGYTF.

This clone turned up a few times. This chain links TRBV18 with TRBJ2-3; 12 bases agree with TRBD2. The germline V gene has CDR1 KGHSH and CDR2 LQKENI. V was pared by 2 bases and J by 3 bases, with 3 bases of the junction left unmatched. The length of the CDR3 is 16 residues. The CDR3 spells CASSPRLAGETDTQYF. The CDR3 nucleotides are TGTGCCAGCTCACCAAGACTAGCGGGAGAGACAGATACGCAGTATTTT.

This clone was counted between two and nine times. J is TRBJ2-7 and V is TRBV28, with D unclear. Germline lookup yields CDR1 MDHEN and CDR2 SYDVKM. The CDR3 has 13 amino acids. V was trimmed by 5 bases and J by 2 bases, leaving 10 bases between them. This chain's CDR3 is CASSEPRTYEQYF. As DNA, the CDR3 is TGTGCCAGCAGTGAACCCAGGACCTACGAGCAGTACTTC.

This clone has more than one count but fewer than ten. This chain uses TRBV5-1 with TRBJ2-5; 9 bases are shared with TRBD2. With 0 bases clipped from V and 7 bases from J, the junction kept 4 bases outside the gene matches. The CDR3 is made up of 14 amino acids. Germline CDR1 is SGHRS and CDR2 is YFSETQ. CDR3 sequence (DNA): TGCGCCAGCAGCTTGGACCTGACTAGCGGGACCCAGTACTTC. It translates to CASSLDLTSGTQYF.

The table lists this clone with a few counts. The chain has TRBV5-6 and TRBJ2-5; D might be TRBD2 (6 bases). Deletions cut 0 bases from V and 4 bases from J, with 13 bases between. The V gene's germline CDR1 is SGHDT and CDR2 YYEEEE. There are 15 residues in the CDR3. The DNA of the CDR3 is TGTGCCAGCAGCTTGGTAGCAGGAGGGGTAGAGACCCAGTACTTC. This gives the protein CASSLVAGGVETQYF.